These 28 T cell receptor beta chains came from one sample sequenced in a study of blood T cell repertoires in COVID-19. The method was immunoSEQ multiplex PCR; TCRdb's version includes in-frame clones alone and lacks a portion of them. The sample carries about 220,000 clones, over 75% recorded once. The sequencing sample was made of PBMCs or T cells enriched from blood (not recorded which). These receptors originate from an older woman who had recovered from COVID-19.

This chain connects TRBV9 to TRBJ1-6; D is ambiguous. Trimming removed 5 bases from V and 9 bases from J, with 21 bases in between. The CDR3 is 16 amino acids. Germline V gene lookup returns CDR1 SGDLS and CDR2 YYNGEE. CDR3 region: CASRESIDGVGSPLHF. The DNA for the CDR3 is TGTGCCAGCAGGGAGTCTATAGACGGGGTGGGTTCACCCCTCCACTTT.

A few counts support this clone. Germline and junction disagree at one end, which may indicate a read error. The CDR3 protein is CASTLDRSTYEQYF. The CDR3 nucleotides are TGCGCCAGCACCTTGGACAGGTCGACCTACGAGCAGTACTTC. The J gene is TRBJ2-7, the V gene TRBV5-1; 7 bases agree with TRBD1. The germline gives CDR1 SGHRS, CDR2 YFSETQ. This CDR3 is 14 amino acids long.

The rearrangement uses TRBV30 and TRBJ2-1; D is ambiguous. Trimming left V 0 bases short and J 7 bases short, with 10 bases between. The CDR3 has 13 residues. CDR1 GTSNPN and CDR2 SVGIG come from the germline V gene (reference sequence). This chain's CDR3 is CAWSVQLMNEQFF. The CDR3 bases are TGTGCCTGGAGTGTACAACTAATGAATGAGCAGTTCTTC.

The rearrangement joins TRBV5-1 to TRBJ1-1, with D possibly TRBD1 on 5 matching bases. Germline-derived CDR1 and CDR2 are SGHRS and YFSETQ. V was clipped by 0 bases and J by 5 bases, with 14 bases between them. The CDR3 sequence is 15 residues long. CDR3 coding DNA: TGCGCCAGCAGCTTGGGACGCGATAGGGGAACTGAAGCTTTCTTT. It translates to CASSLGRDRGTEAFF.

V is TRBV7-8 and J is TRBJ1-5; TRBD1 aligns across 8 bases. This CDR3 is built from 15 residues. Looked up from germline, CDR1 is SGHVS and CDR2 is FQNEAQ. The ends lost 3 bases at V and 7 bases at J; junction bases unmatched: 8. CDR3 residues: CASSFRDRGGQPQHF. For the CDR3, the DNA is TGTGCCAGCAGCTTCCGAGACAGGGGAGGACAGCCCCAGCATTTT.

The rearrangement uses TRBV27 and TRBJ1-1, with TRBD1 identical over 8 bases. The CDR3 loop spans 14 amino acids. The germline gives CDR1 MNHEY, CDR2 SMNVEV (reference sequence). V was clipped by 2 bases and J by 10 bases; unmatched bases: 9. Here the CDR3 reads CASSLRDRGEGAFF. CDR3 in DNA: TGTGCCAGCAGTTTACGCGACAGGGGAGAAGGAGCTTTCTTT.

The chain employs TRBV28 and TRBJ1-2; 8 bases line up with TRBD1. Germline CDR1 reads MDHEN; CDR2 reads SYDVKM. This CDR3 is 19 amino acids long. V gave up 5 bases and J gave up 6 bases; unmatched junction bases: 23. In nucleotides, the CDR3 is TGTGCCAGCAGTAGCCCGGGACAGGCCGAGACCCTGAAATGGGATGGCTACACCTTC. Residues: CASSSPGQAETLKWDGYTF.

The chain has TRBV5-4 and TRBJ2-1, with TRBD1 as a possible D gene (7 bases). With 4 bases removed from V and 4 bases from J, the gap between germline ends came to 12 bases. CDR1 and CDR2 from the germline V gene are SGHNT and YYREEE (reference sequence). The CDR3 sequence is 14 residues long. CDR3 sequence reads: CASSGGTEYNEQFF. CDR3 in DNA: TGTGCCAGCAGCGGAGGGACAGAATACAATGAGCAGTTCTTC.

The chain has TRBV2 and TRBJ2-1, with D possibly TRBD1 on 5 matching bases. V was cut by 7 bases and J by 0 bases, with 28 bases left in between. CDR1 SNHLY and CDR2 FYNNEI come from the germline V gene. The CDR3 runs to 20 residues. In nucleotides, the CDR3 is TGTGCCAGCACCCTCCCACTGAATATGGCACAGGCAAGCTCCTACAATGAGCAGTTCTTC. Its protein product is CASTLPLNMAQASSYNEQFF.

CDR3 sequence reads: CAISGSGRMNTGELFF. The CDR3 DNA is TGTGCCATCAGTGGGTCGGGCAGGATGAACACCGGGGAGCTGTTTTTT. The chain employs TRBV10-3 and TRBJ2-2; no reliable D call. V was shortened by 4 bases and J by 1 base, with 13 bases between the two germline ends. Germline V gives CDR1 ENHRY, CDR2 SYGVKD. This CDR3 contains 16 residues.

This rearrangement joins TRBV7-6 to TRBJ2-1; 11 nucleotides match TRBD2. Looked up from germline, CDR1 is SGHVS and CDR2 is FNYEAQ. With V trimmed by 1 base and J by 13 bases, 6 bases remained unmatched. The CDR3 is 14 amino acids. The CDR3 region is CASSLEKLAGVQFF. The CDR3 coding sequence is TGTGCCAGCAGCTTAGAAAAACTAGCGGGGGTCCAGTTCTTC.

The chain uses TRBV6-5 and TRBJ2-5; 9 positions match TRBD2. After removal of 2 bases from V and 0 bases from J, the junction contained 4 bases not matched to a gene. The CDR3 sequence is 16 residues long. Germline V gives CDR1 MNHEY, CDR2 SVGAGI. The CDR3 DNA is TGTGCCAGCAGTTACACTCTAGCGGGATACCAAGAGACCCAGTACTTC. Its translation is CASSYTLAGYQETQYF.

The J gene is TRBJ1-6, the V gene TRBV27; D remains unclear. The CDR3 is made up of 15 amino acids. Trimming left V 5 bases short and J 7 bases short, with 15 bases between. Germline V lookup: CDR1 MNHEY, CDR2 SMNVEV (reference sequence). The CDR3 bases are TGTGCCAGCAGTCGGGAAAGGGAATGGAATTCACCCCTCCACTTT. Its translation: CASSREREWNSPLHF.

The sample holds a few counts of this clone. The rearrangement joins TRBV7-9 to TRBJ1-1; TRBD1 matches at 9 bases. Per the germline V gene, CDR1 is SEHNR and CDR2 is FQNEAQ (reference sequence). The CDR3 is 13 residues long. Unmatched junction bases numbered 5, after V lost 5 bases and J lost 7 bases. CDR3 in amino acids: CASSQRTGDEAFF. Here the CDR3 DNA reads TGTGCCAGCAGCCAACGGACAGGGGATGAAGCTTTCTTT.

The genes are TRBV27 and TRBJ2-1; TRBD2 agrees at 10 bases. The length of the CDR3 is 16 residues. Trimming removed 0 bases from V and 6 bases from J; junction bases left unmatched: 5. CDR1 and CDR2 (germline): MNHEY, SMNVEV (reference sequence). The chain's CDR3 is CASSLSSAGGLNEQFF. CDR3 in DNA: TGTGCCAGCAGTTTATCATCAGCGGGGGGGCTCAATGAGCAGTTCTTC.

V gene TRBV7-8 combines with J gene TRBJ1-6; D gene uncertain. The CDR3 has 16 residues. Trimming pared 1 base from V and 6 bases from J, leaving 13 bases between. The germline V gene encodes CDR1 SGHVS and CDR2 FQNEAQ. The CDR3: CASSLGSGYTNSPLHF. The CDR3 DNA sequence: TGTGCCAGCAGCTTAGGGTCGGGTTATACTAATTCACCCCTCCACTTT.

The chain combines TRBV7-2 with TRBJ2-4, with TRBD1 identical over 8 bases. V lost 5 bases and J lost 6; bases outside the gene matches: 6. Germline CDR1 reads SGHTA; CDR2 reads FQGNSA. The CDR3 consists of 14 residues. Here the CDR3 reads CASSLGQGGNIQYF. The CDR3 bases are TGTGCCAGCAGCCTCGGACAGGGAGGAAACATTCAGTACTTC.

The chain recombines TRBV7-2 with TRBJ2-3; D is ambiguous. Germline assignment: CDR1 SGHTA and CDR2 FQGNSA. The CDR3 runs to 12 residues. Trimming stripped 5 bases from V and 10 bases from J, with 13 bases between. CDR3 bases: TGTGCCAGCAGCCCCCATCAAGAGTCGCAGTATTTT. Translating gives CASSPHQESQYF. Filled out from reference TRBV7-2 and TRBJ2-3, the complete variable domain reads GAGVSQSPSNKVTEKGKDVELRCDPISGHTALYWYRQSLGQGLEFLIYFQGNSAPDKSGLPSDRFSAERTGGSVSTLTIQRTQQEDSAVYLCASSPHQESQYFGPGTRLTVL.

The chain employs TRBV12-3 or TRBV12-4 and TRBJ1-4; D gene unclear. This CDR3 has 13 residues. V was trimmed by 6 bases and J by 8 bases, leaving 13 bases between them. CDR3 sequence: CASSPRTVEKLFF. As DNA, the CDR3 is TGTGCCAGCAGCCCAAGGACTGTGGAAAAACTGTTTTTT.

The V and J genes are TRBV12-3 or TRBV12-4 and TRBJ2-7, with D perhaps matching TRBD2 (6 bases). Between the trimmed V and J ends, which lost 6 bases and 3 bases, there was a span of 9 bases. CDR3 length: 12 amino acids. In nucleotides, the CDR3 is TGTGCCAGCAGCACGACTAGCTACGAGCAGTACTTC. This sequence encodes CASSTTSYEQYF.

The CDR3, as DNA: TGTGCCAGCTCACCACCCGGGAAAGATACGCAGTATTTT. Translating it yields CASSPPGKDTQYF. The V and J genes are TRBV18 and TRBJ2-3; D possibly corresponds to TRBD2 (5 bases). Germline V gene lookup returns CDR1 KGHSH and CDR2 LQKENI. This CDR3 has 13 amino acids. V was clipped by 0 bases and J by 5 bases, with 6 bases between them.

The gene calls are TRBV7-3 and TRBJ1-2; TRBD1 might be the D (6 bases). Germline lookup yields CDR1 SGHTA and CDR2 FQGTGA. The CDR3 runs to 13 residues. Trimming left V 4 bases short and J 5 bases short, with 11 bases between. The CDR3: CASSSDRPYGYTF. CDR3 coding DNA: TGTGCCAGCAGCTCCGACAGGCCTTATGGCTACACCTTC.

V gene TRBV2 combines with J gene TRBJ1-1, with D unclear. The CDR3 is 12 amino acids. The ends were cut back, 7 bases at V and 8 bases at J, with 14 bases in the middle. Germline CDR1 reads SNHLY; CDR2 reads FYNNEI. This CDR3 is CASTFGSGEAFF. The CDR3 DNA reads as TGTGCCAGCACCTTTGGCTCGGGGGAAGCTTTCTTT.

This chain connects TRBV13 to TRBJ2-1, with 12 bases fitting TRBD2. This CDR3 spans 16 amino acids. Germline V CDR1 and CDR2: PRHDT, FYEKMQ (reference sequence). V shed 2 bases, J shed 7 bases, and the junction held 6 bases outside the gene matches. The CDR3 DNA is TGTGCCAGCAGCTTATTTGCTAGCGGGAGGGGGAATGAGCAGTTCTTC. Protein product: CASSLFASGRGNEQFF.

This clone came up many times. The chain links TRBV7-2 to TRBJ1-1, with a tentative D call TRBD1 (6 bases). CDR1 is SGHTA and CDR2 is FQGNSA in the germline V gene. V was pared by 0 bases and J by 7 bases, with 21 bases between. This CDR3 contains 17 residues. As DNA, the CDR3 is TGTGCCAGCAGCTTAGCGCGAGTTAGGGGGGGAAGAGTTGAAGCTTTCTTT. Its translation is CASSLARVRGGRVEAFF.

The chain couples TRBV6-5 to TRBJ1-5; D ambiguous. Germline CDR1 MNHEY, CDR2 SVGAGI. This CDR3 contains 16 residues. Between the trimmed V and J ends, which lost 0 bases and 10 bases, there was a span of 19 bases. The CDR3 loop reads CASSYSKRPGALPQHF. The CDR3 DNA is TGTGCCAGCAGTTACTCGAAAAGGCCAGGCGCTCTACCCCAGCATTTT.

This clone was found a few times. This chain uses TRBV11-3 with TRBJ2-2, with TRBD1 as a possible D gene (5 bases). The ends were cut back, 5 bases at V and 0 bases at J, with 13 bases in the middle. Looked up from germline, CDR1 is SGHNT and CDR2 is YENEEA. This CDR3 comprises 16 residues. The CDR3 spells CASSRGHLTNTGELFF. The CDR3 DNA is TGTGCCAGCAGCCGAGGACACCTAACGAACACCGGGGAGCTGTTTTTT.

This clone appeared a single time. V gene TRBV27 combines with J gene TRBJ2-7; TRBD1 agrees at 7 bases. V lost 6 bases, J lost 6 bases, and 8 bases stayed unmatched. This CDR3 contains 13 residues. Looked up from germline, CDR1 is MNHEY and CDR2 is SMNVEV (reference sequence). The CDR3 nucleotides read TGTGCCAGCAGATTCAGGACAGGTGGCGAGCAGTACTTC. This gives the protein CASRFRTGGEQYF.